The 9 T cell receptor beta chains given below trace back to one sample, sequenced in a study of blood T cells in healthy people across ages. The authors ran a second PCR of about 6 to 11 cycles using a sample-barcoded 5' primer and a J-beta primer mix. One entry per CDR3 protein, called by TCRdb with MiXCR from the 5' RACE reads. The sample carries about 1.8 million distinct CDR3 sequences, around half recorded once. Sequencing was performed on blood. The receptors stem from a woman aged 40 to 50 in good health.

The chain joins TRBV4-3 to TRBJ1-6, with D unclear. This CDR3 region has 17 residues. CDR1 and CDR2 (germline): LGHNA, YSLEER. V gave up 0 bases and J gave up 7 bases, with 16 bases separating them. CDR3 in amino acids: CASSQDSGLLGNSPLHF. CDR3 bases: TGCGCCAGCAGCCAAGATTCCGGTTTACTGGGGAATTCACCCCTCCACTTT.

The chain carries TRBV12-3 or TRBV12-4 and TRBJ2-3; 7 nucleotides agree with TRBD2. Trimming removed 6 bases from V and 14 bases from J; junction bases left unmatched: 14. The CDR3 loop spans 13 amino acids. CDR3 sequence (DNA): TGTGCCAGCAGCCCCAGCGGGAACCCCTCGCGGTATTTT. It codes for CASSPSGNPSRYF.

The V and J genes are TRBV6-5 and TRBJ2-5; D is perhaps TRBD1 or TRBD2 (6 bases each). Per the germline V gene, CDR1 is MNHEY and CDR2 is SVGAGI. V was trimmed by 2 bases and J by 5 bases, leaving 18 bases between them. The CDR3 extends over 16 amino acids. CDR3 sequence reads: CASSYTPTGRHETQYF. CDR3 DNA: TGTGCCAGCAGTTACACCCCTACAGGGAGGCACGAGACCCAGTACTTC.

This clonotype was seen only a few times. V and J are TRBV4-3 and TRBJ2-1, with no clear D. This CDR3 comprises 15 residues. Trimming took off 0 bases at V and 7 bases at J, with 13 bases between the two ends. Germline assignment: CDR1 LGHNA and CDR2 YSLEER. For the CDR3, the DNA is TGCGCCAGCAGCCAAGATGGGCGTCAAAGGAATGAGCAGTTCTTC. Protein product: CASSQDGRQRNEQFF.

This clonotype occurred many times. CDR3 loop: CASSQQPLDTQYF. CDR3 sequence (DNA): TGTGCCAGCAGCCAACAACCCCTAGATACGCAGTATTTT. The chain has TRBV3-1 and TRBJ2-3; D is unresolved. The CDR3 has 13 amino acids. CDR1 and CDR2 (germline): LGHDT, YNNKEL (reference sequence). Trimming took 2 bases from V and 5 from J, leaving 8 bases between them.

V is TRBV28 and J is TRBJ2-1; 7 nucleotides match TRBD2. Per germline, CDR1 MDHEN and CDR2 SYDVKM. The length of the CDR3 is 14 residues. V shed 10 bases and J 4 bases; nucleotides not matched to a gene: 10. This CDR3 reads CATQVTSEYNEQFF. The CDR3 region has the DNA TGTGCCACCCAGGTCACTAGCGAATACAATGAGCAGTTCTTC.

In this sample, this clonotype turned up a few times. The rearrangement uses TRBV29-1 and TRBJ2-1; 10 bases map to TRBD1. This CDR3 is 16 amino acids long. Losses at the gene ends were 1 base for V and 5 bases for J; bases not matched to a gene: 8. The germline V gene has CDR1 SQVTM and CDR2 ANQGSEA. CDR3 protein: CSVEVWGTGVHNEQFF. The DNA for the CDR3 is TGCAGCGTTGAAGTTTGGGGGACAGGGGTGCACAATGAGCAGTTCTTC.

The genes are TRBV20-1 and TRBJ2-7, with D possibly TRBD2 on 6 matching bases. V lost 0 bases and J lost 9, with 15 bases in between. The CDR3 is 13 amino acids. Germline V CDR1 and CDR2: DFQATT, SNEGSKA (reference sequence). This CDR3 reads CSARDSGTLRQYF. As DNA, the CDR3 is TGCAGTGCTAGAGACTCCGGGACTCTTCGGCAGTACTTC.

The gene calls are TRBV4-3 and TRBJ2-1, with 9 positions matching TRBD1. Germline V CDR1 and CDR2: LGHNA, YSLEER. The ends lost 3 bases at V and 9 bases at J; junction bases unmatched: 12. CDR3 length equals 16 residues. CDR3 in amino acids: CASSHRLRDREGEQFF. The CDR3 nucleotides read TGCGCCAGCAGCCACCGACTCCGGGACAGGGAGGGTGAGCAGTTCTTC.